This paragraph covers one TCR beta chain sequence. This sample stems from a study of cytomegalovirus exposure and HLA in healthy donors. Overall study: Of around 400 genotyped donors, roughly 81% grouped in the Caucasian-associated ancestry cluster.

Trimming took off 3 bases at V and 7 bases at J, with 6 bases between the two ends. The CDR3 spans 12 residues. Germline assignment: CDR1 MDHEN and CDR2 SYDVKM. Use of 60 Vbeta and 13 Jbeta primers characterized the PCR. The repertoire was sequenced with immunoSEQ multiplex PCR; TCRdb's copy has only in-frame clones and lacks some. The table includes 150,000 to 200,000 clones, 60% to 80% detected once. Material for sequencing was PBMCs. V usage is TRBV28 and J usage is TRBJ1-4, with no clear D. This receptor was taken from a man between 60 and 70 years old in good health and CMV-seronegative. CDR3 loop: CASSFTSEKLFF. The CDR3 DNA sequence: TGTGCCAGCAGTTTTACAAGTGAAAAACTGTTTTTT.